A single sample is the source of the 21 T cell receptor beta chains below, sequenced in a study of T cell clones after liver transplantation. The data were produced by immunoSEQ multiplex PCR, yet TCRdb's version contains in-frame clones alone and is incomplete. Of around 100,000 clones in the sample, roughly 80% were seen once. This material consisted of CD4+ T cells from blood, taken approximately 45 months after liver transplant. These receptors originate from a human patient who received a liver transplant. Some T cells may arise from the graft donor.

The J gene is TRBJ1-4, the V gene TRBV7-3; D call uncertain. This CDR3 is 13 amino acids long. V lost 2 bases and J 5 bases, leaving 6 bases between the germline ends. Germline CDR1 reads SGHTA; CDR2 reads FQGTGA. The CDR3 here is CASSLSPNEKLFF. The CDR3 DNA is TGTGCCAGCAGCTTATCCCCCAATGAAAAACTGTTTTTT.

V gene TRBV30 combines with J gene TRBJ2-1; D remains unclear. Germline CDR1 reads GTSNPN; CDR2 reads SVGIG (reference sequence). V lost 1 base to trimming and J lost 7 bases, with 5 bases between them. The CDR3 is 11 amino acids. The CDR3 nucleotides read TGTGCCTGGAGTGACCTAAATGAGCAGTTCTTC. It specifies CAWSDLNEQFF. Full variable domain (outside the CDR3, taken from reference TRBV30 and TRBJ2-1): SQTIHQWPATLVQPVGSPLSLECTVEGTSNPNLYWYRQAAGRGLQLLFYSVGIGQISSEVPQNLSASRPQDRQFILSSKKLLLSDSGFYLCAWSDLNEQFFGPGTRLTVL.

The chain couples TRBV2 to TRBJ1-4; a possible D gene is TRBD1 (6 bases). The germline V gene encodes CDR1 SNHLY and CDR2 FYNNEI. The length of the CDR3 is 16 residues. The V and J ends lost 6 bases and 7 bases respectively, with 21 bases between them. The DNA for the CDR3 is TGTGCCAGCAGCGCCGGGTGGGGGGCGCTGAGTGAAAAACTGTTTTTT. Its protein is CASSAGWGALSEKLFF.

This chain connects TRBV11-2 to TRBJ1-1; tentative D call: TRBD1 (6 bases). This CDR3 region has 15 residues. Trimming stripped 5 bases from V and 1 base from J, with 14 bases between. Germline V CDR1 and CDR2: SGHAT, FQNNGV. CDR3 nucleotides: TGTGCCAGCAGCCTCGACAGGAGGGCGAACACTGAAGCTTTCTTT. Protein sequence: CASSLDRRANTEAFF. Using reference TRBV11-2 and TRBJ1-1 for the parts outside the CDR3, the full variable domain is EAGVAQSPRYKIIEKRQSVAFWCNPISGHATLYWYQQILGQGPKLLIQFQNNGVVDDSQLPKDRFSAERLKGVDSTLKIQPAKLEDSAVYLCASSLDRRANTEAFFGQGTRLTVV.

The sample holds a few counts of this clone. This sequence joins TRBV28 and TRBJ1-5; no reliable D call. The V end lost 5 bases, the J end lost 0 bases, and 11 bases lay between the germline ends. The CDR3 covers 15 residues. The germline V gene has CDR1 MDHEN and CDR2 SYDVKM. DNA of the CDR3: TGTGCCAGCAGTCGTTATGGCTATAGCAATCAGCCCCAGCATTTT. Translated: CASSRYGYSNQPQHF. Based on the CDR3 plus reference TRBV28 and TRBJ1-5, the full variable domain is DVKVTQSSRYLVKRTGEKVFLECVQDMDHENMFWYRQDPGLGLRLIYFSYDVKMKEKGDIPEGYSVSREKKERFSLILESASTNQTSMYLCASSRYGYSNQPQHFGDGTRLSIL.

This clone was detected only once. The chain carries TRBV27 and TRBJ2-7; the D gene is possibly TRBD2 (5 bases). V dropped 4 bases and J dropped 1 base, with 14 bases sitting between them. The CDR3 extends over 15 amino acids. Germline V lookup: CDR1 MNHEY, CDR2 SMNVEV (reference sequence). CDR3 loop: CASSSEGAFSYEQYF. CDR3 DNA sequence: TGTGCCAGCAGTTCCGAGGGTGCGTTTTCCTACGAGCAGTACTTC.

The V and J genes are TRBV18 and TRBJ2-3; 7 nucleotides align to TRBD1. From germline, CDR1 is KGHSH and CDR2 LQKENI. After removal of 8 bases from V and 3 bases from J, the junction contained 5 bases not matched to a gene. The CDR3 has 13 residues. The CDR3 here is CASRQGVTDTQYF. CDR3 in DNA: TGTGCCAGCCGACAGGGTGTAACAGATACGCAGTATTTT.

This chain connects TRBV18 to TRBJ1-1; maybe TRBD1 (5 bases). The germline V and J ends were trimmed by 2 bases and 5 bases, with 24 bases remaining between them. The CDR3 is 18 amino acids. Germline-derived CDR1 and CDR2 are KGHSH and LQKENI. The CDR3 bases are TGTGCCAGCTCACCAGGATTAATTGTCTCCCCCTCAGGGACTGAAGCTTTCTTT. Its translation: CASSPGLIVSPSGTEAFF.

This chain connects TRBV19 to TRBJ2-3; 8 nucleotides line up with TRBD1. V lost 9 bases, J lost 0 bases, and 5 bases stayed unmatched. The CDR3 extends over 14 amino acids. Germline V gene lookup returns CDR1 LNHDA and CDR2 SQIVND (reference sequence). CDR3 nucleotide sequence: TGTGCCAGCAAACGGGACAGGAGCACAGATACGCAGTATTTT. Its translation is CASKRDRSTDTQYF.

This chain joins TRBV7-9 and TRBJ1-4; D is perhaps TRBD1 (5 bases). The V end lost 4 bases, the J end lost 8 bases, and 17 bases lay between the germline ends. Germline-derived CDR1 and CDR2 are SEHNR and FQNEAQ (reference sequence). This CDR3 spans 15 amino acids. Here the CDR3 DNA reads TGTGCCAGCAGCTCCACTGAAGGGACCCGCGAAAAACTGTTTTTT. Residues: CASSSTEGTREKLFF.

This chain connects TRBV11-2 to TRBJ1-1; no clear D gene. V lost 5 bases, J lost 0 bases, and 10 bases lay in between. Per germline, CDR1 SGHAT and CDR2 FQNNGV. The CDR3 extends over 14 amino acids. The CDR3 spells CASSQRRVNTEAFF. The CDR3 DNA reads TGTGCCAGCAGCCAACGGAGGGTGAACACTGAAGCTTTCTTT. The variable domain in full, completed from reference TRBV11-2 and TRBJ1-1, reads EAGVAQSPRYKIIEKRQSVAFWCNPISGHATLYWYQQILGQGPKLLIQFQNNGVVDDSQLPKDRFSAERLKGVDSTLKIQPAKLEDSAVYLCASSQRRVNTEAFFGQGTRLTVV.

The rearrangement uses TRBV9 and TRBJ2-2; D might be TRBD1 or TRBD2, each matching 5 bases. CDR1 and CDR2 (germline): SGDLS, YYNGEE. The CDR3 is 15 amino acids. Trimming cost V 4 bases and J 6 bases, with 16 bases left between them. CDR3 coding DNA: TGTGCCAGCAGCTCCAGAGGGGAAACGGCCGGGGAGCTGTTTTTT. Protein product: CASSSRGETAGELFF. The full variable domain, rest sourced from reference TRBV9 and TRBJ2-2, is DSGVTQTPKHLITATGQRVTLRCSPRSGDLSVYWYQQSLDQGLQFLIQYYNGEERAKGNILERFSAQQFPDLHSELNLSSLELGDSALYFCASSSRGETAGELFFGEGSRLTVL.

The genes are TRBV7-2 and TRBJ2-5; tentative D call: TRBD1 (6 bases). Per the germline V gene, CDR1 is SGHTA and CDR2 is FQGNSA. V lost 5 bases, J lost 5 bases, and 12 bases lay in between. This CDR3 spans 13 amino acids. In DNA form, the CDR3 reads TGTGCCAGCAGCGGTGGGGGCAGGGAGACCCAGTACTTC. Protein: CASSGGGRETQYF.

The rearrangement joins TRBV5-1 to TRBJ1-1, with 10 bases lining up with TRBD1. The CDR3 is made up of 15 amino acids. The V segment lost 4 bases and the J segment 6 bases; nucleotides outside the gene matches: 9. CDR1 and CDR2 (germline): SGHRS, YFSETQ. The CDR3 DNA sequence: TGCGCCAGCAGCCTAAACCGGGACAGGGGCGCTGAAGCTTTCTTT. It is translated as CASSLNRDRGAEAFF.

This chain links TRBV27 with TRBJ1-6; 7 bases are shared with TRBD1. The CDR3 contains 14 residues. Trimming took 6 bases from V and 4 from J; bases not matched to a gene: 3. CDR1 MNHEY and CDR2 SMNVEV come from the germline V gene (reference sequence). As DNA, the CDR3 is TGTGCCAGCAGCTGGGACAGATATAATTCACCCCTCCACTTT. Its protein is CASSWDRYNSPLHF.

This clone was counted a single time. V gene TRBV5-5 combines with J gene TRBJ1-5; D call uncertain. The V gene lost 4 bases and the J gene lost 4 bases, with 12 bases spanning the gap. Germline lookup yields CDR1 SGHKS and CDR2 YYEKEE (reference sequence). CDR3 length equals 14 residues. CDR3 sequence: CASSRTQVNQPQHF. The CDR3 nucleotides read TGTGCCAGCAGCCGGACTCAAGTAAATCAGCCCCAGCATTTT.

This clone appeared a single time. The CDR3 sequence is CASSRSGMGQGETDTQYF. The CDR3 bases are TGCGCCAGCAGCCGGAGCGGCATGGGACAGGGGGAAACAGATACGCAGTATTTT. The chain is built from TRBV5-1 and TRBJ2-3, with 11 bases identical to TRBD1. CDR3 size: 18 residues. The V and J ends lost 4 bases and 3 bases, in that order; junction bases with no gene match: 13. CDR1 and CDR2 from the germline V gene are SGHRS and YFSETQ.

The gene calls are TRBV2 and TRBJ2-5; perhaps TRBD1 as D (6 bases). Germline CDR1 and CDR2: SNHLY and FYNNEI. The CDR3 length is 14 residues. Trimming shortened V by 6 bases and J by 2 bases, and 13 bases separated the two germline ends. Here the CDR3 reads CASRTRQVQETQYF. In DNA, the CDR3 is TGTGCCAGCAGGACAAGACAGGTACAAGAGACCCAGTACTTC.

The gene calls are TRBV5-4 and TRBJ2-7; the D gene is possibly TRBD1 (6 bases). The germline V gene has CDR1 SGHNT and CDR2 YYREEE (reference sequence). The CDR3 runs to 14 residues. Trimming stripped 4 bases from V and 3 bases from J, with 14 bases between. In nucleotides, the CDR3 is TGTGCCAGCAGCCCTCAGGGGAAGGGCTACGAGCAGTACTTC. This translates into CASSPQGKGYEQYF.

The V call is TRBV5-1, the J call TRBJ2-3; possibly TRBD1 or TRBD2 for D (7 bases each). The CDR3 runs 16 residues. The V and J ends lost 4 bases and 2 bases respectively, with 17 bases between them. The germline gives CDR1 SGHRS, CDR2 YFSETQ. This chain's CDR3 is CASSPPRGGDTDTQYF. The CDR3 nucleotides read TGCGCCAGCAGCCCACCCAGGGGGGGGGACACAGATACGCAGTATTTT.

CDR3 loop: CASSSPTSGHPWEQFF. The CDR3 nucleotides are TGCGCCAGCAGTTCCCCGACTAGCGGGCATCCCTGGGAGCAGTTCTTC. The chain recombines TRBV10-2 with TRBJ2-1, with TRBD2 matching over 10 bases. The germline V gene has CDR1 WSHSY and CDR2 SAAADI. The CDR3 runs to 16 residues. Trimming removed 5 bases from V and 10 bases from J; junction bases left unmatched: 14.